A single TCR beta chain is shown here with its context. This clone showed up just once. The clone's antigen remains unknown. One base away there is no much larger clone; base qualities are not given. The sample comes from a study of blood T cell repertoires in COVID-19 (dated by TCRdb to about 2020). For the wider study: Samples from collaborators originated in the United States, Italy and Spain and spanned both the acute and convalescent phases of COVID-19. The material from the prospective study consisted of cDNA or gDNA derived from T cells, B-cell-depleted T cells, or PBMCs. Where available, HLA class I and class II types were obtained from metadata supplied by the sample provider rather than from assay-based typing. Subjects who had been exposed to COVID-19, were actively infected with it, or had recovered from it provided the deeply sampled blood TCRbeta repertoires that made up the dataset. The sample metadata nearly always contained a de-identified subject ID, COVID-19 status, age in years and sex. Samples were obtained from the ongoing ImmuneRACE study (first 160 participants) and from approximately 1,200 subjects provided by 6 global collaborators. The repertoires were released in a freely available public database meant as a resource for research on the immune response to SARS-CoV-2.

Whole blood was collected in K2EDTA tubes by collaborating institutions according to the institutions' own protocols. For TCRbeta analysis, collaborators shipped samples in one of three forms: frozen whole blood, isolated PBMCs, or DNA extracted from either of those sample types. Study-wide findings and limitations: Clinical and demographic metadata were provided uncurated, with the amount varying by source and participant.

The immunoSEQ Assay, a bias-controlled multiplex PCR, was used to amplify TCRbeta CDR3 regions from genomic DNA. The paper's data handling went like this. Within the assay, amplification of reference gene primers was used to estimate how many nucleated cells each sample contained. Sequence reads were collapsed and filtered to measure the absolute abundance of every unique TCRbeta CDR3 rearrangement. Productive Simpson clonality was computed per sample as the square root of Simpson's diversity index over productive rearrangements. Here the immuneACCESS table is served through TCRdb, limited to in-frame sequences with V and J called. Missing clones are a known gap in these copies; in checked studies unresolved V genes cover under half, and the rest lacks a known reason. V and J calls and clone size are given by that table; D and trimming were obtained from the DNA. The sample table holds around 210,000 clones, of which about 90% were seen once. The top ten hold 0.75% to 0.9% of the sample.

The CDR3 measures 13 amino acids from cysteine to phenylalanine. Left in the record is the CDR3 DNA by itself, 39 bases read in frame from the first base. CDR1 and CDR2 are drawn from the germline V gene (reference sequence): LGHDT, YNNKEL. V sheds 1 base and J sheds 5 bases, leaving 8 bases between their ends. The chain joins TRBV3-1 (or the pseudogene TRBV3-2) to TRBJ1-2, and TRBD1 may be the D gene, going by 5 matching bases. The specimen was peripheral blood. The sequence derives from a woman aged 70-85 years with acute or convalescent COVID-19. The CDR3: CASSQAGLYGYTF. The nucleotide sequence reads TGTGCCAGCAGCCAAGCGGGACTGTATGGCTACACCTTC.